Detailed here is one T cell receptor (beta chain). This receptor's antigen is unknown. The input lacks base qualities; no much larger clone sits a single base away. V is clipped by 6 bases and J by 5 bases, and the sequence between their germline boundaries is 13 bases long. Counted from cysteine to phenylalanine, this CDR3 has 13 amino acids. The only DNA kept is the CDR3, 39 bases in frame from the first base. This sample is drawn from a study of blood T cell repertoires in COVID-19 (dated by TCRdb to 2019 to 2021). Looking at the study overall: Samples from collaborators originated in the United States, Italy and Spain and spanned both the acute and convalescent phases of COVID-19. Deeply sampled blood TCRbeta repertoires from subjects exposed to, actively infected with, or recovered from COVID-19 were included in the dataset. Where HLA class I and class II types were available, the types were taken from metadata supplied by the sample provider, not from assay-based typing. The repertoires were released in a freely available public database intended as a resource for research on the immune response to SARS-CoV-2. The samples were drawn from two sources: the first 160 participants of the ongoing ImmuneRACE study, and about 1,300 subjects contributed by 6 global collaborators. The prospective study material was composed of cDNA or gDNA derived from T cells, B-cell-depleted T cells, or PBMCs. Nearly every sample came with metadata listing a de-identified subject ID, COVID-19 status, age in years and sex. Paper-wide results and their limitations: The amount of clinical and demographic metadata varied by source and participant and was provided uncurated.

The immunoSEQ Assay, a bias-controlled multiplex PCR, was used to amplify TCRbeta CDR3 regions from genomic DNA. Under the source paper's analysis protocol: The number of nucleated cells in each sample was estimated from the amplification of reference gene primers within the assay. To quantify the absolute abundance of each unique TCRbeta CDR3 rearrangement, sequence reads were collapsed and filtered. For each sample, productive Simpson clonality was calculated by taking the square root of Simpson's diversity index across productive rearrangements. TCRdb provides this immuneACCESS table in a form limited to in-frame rearrangements. Some clones are lacking; in checked studies, under half of them reflect an unresolved V gene, and why the rest are absent is not known. V and J calls and clone size are copied from that table; D and trimming were computed from the DNA. This sample gives roughly 180,000 clones in total; more than 70% of them show up just once. The ten largest clones capture less than 9% of the sample.

Whole blood was collected in K2EDTA tubes by collaborating institutions according to the institutions' own protocols. For TCRbeta analysis, collaborators shipped samples as frozen whole blood, isolated PBMCs, or DNA extracted from either of those sample types. The rearranged segments are TRBV12-3 or TRBV12-4 and TRBJ2-5; a weak D assignment points to TRBD1 (6 bases agree). This TCR derives from a woman aged 60-75 years with acute or convalescent COVID-19. The sequenced sample consisted of peripheral blood. The DNA sequence is given as TGTGCCAGCAGCGGGACACCTGACGAGACCCAGTACTTC. This is translated as CASSGTPDETQYF.